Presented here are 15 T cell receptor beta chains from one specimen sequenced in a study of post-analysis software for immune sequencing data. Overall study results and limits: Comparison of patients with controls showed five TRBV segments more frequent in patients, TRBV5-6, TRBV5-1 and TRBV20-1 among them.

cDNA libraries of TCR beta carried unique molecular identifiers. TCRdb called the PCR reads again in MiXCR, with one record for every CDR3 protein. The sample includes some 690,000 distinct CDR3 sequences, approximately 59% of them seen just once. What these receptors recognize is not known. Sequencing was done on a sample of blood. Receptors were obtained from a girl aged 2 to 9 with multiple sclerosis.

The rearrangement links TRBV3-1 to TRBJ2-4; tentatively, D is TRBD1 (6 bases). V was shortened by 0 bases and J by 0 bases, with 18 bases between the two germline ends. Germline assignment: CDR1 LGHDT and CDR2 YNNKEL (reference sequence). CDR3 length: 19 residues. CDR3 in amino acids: CASSQDREDRDLAKNIQYF. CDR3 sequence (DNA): TGTGCCAGCAGCCAAGATCGCGAGGACAGAGACTTAGCCAAAAACATTCAGTACTTC.

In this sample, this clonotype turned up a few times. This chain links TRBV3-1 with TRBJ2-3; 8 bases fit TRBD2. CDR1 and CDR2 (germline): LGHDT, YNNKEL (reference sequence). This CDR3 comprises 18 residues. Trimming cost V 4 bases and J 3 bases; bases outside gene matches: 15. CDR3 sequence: CASSRTLGGVAGTDTQYF. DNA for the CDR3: TGTGCCAGCAGCCGGACCCTAGGAGGGGTAGCGGGGACAGATACGCAGTATTTT.

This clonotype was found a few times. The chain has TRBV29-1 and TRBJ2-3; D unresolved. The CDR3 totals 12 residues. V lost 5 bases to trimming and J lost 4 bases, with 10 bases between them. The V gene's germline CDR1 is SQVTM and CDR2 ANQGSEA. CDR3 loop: CSVRSEPDTQYF. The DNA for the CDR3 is TGCAGCGTTCGCTCCGAGCCAGATACGCAGTATTTT.

In nucleotides, the CDR3 is TGCGCCAGCAAAACAGGGGCGTTGAACACTGAAGCTTTCTTT. Translated, it gives CASKTGALNTEAFF. The chain has TRBV4-1 and TRBJ1-1, with TRBD1 identical over 7 bases. The J segment lost 0 bases and the V segment lost 7 bases, leaving 5 bases of the junction unmatched. This CDR3 region has 14 residues. The V gene's germline CDR1 is MGHRA and CDR2 YSYEKL.

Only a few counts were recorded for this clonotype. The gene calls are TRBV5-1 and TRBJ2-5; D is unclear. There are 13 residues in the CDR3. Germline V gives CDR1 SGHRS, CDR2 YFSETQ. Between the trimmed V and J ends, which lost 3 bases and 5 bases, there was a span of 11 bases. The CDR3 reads CASSWSGRETQYF. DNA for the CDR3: TGCGCCAGCAGCTGGAGTGGTAGGGAGACCCAGTACTTC.

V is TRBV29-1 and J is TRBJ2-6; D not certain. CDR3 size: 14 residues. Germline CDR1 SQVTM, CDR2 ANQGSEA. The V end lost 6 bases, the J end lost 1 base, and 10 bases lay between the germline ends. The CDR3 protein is CSVPAKSGANVLTF. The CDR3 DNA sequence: TGCAGCGTACCCGCCAAATCTGGGGCCAACGTCCTGACTTTC.

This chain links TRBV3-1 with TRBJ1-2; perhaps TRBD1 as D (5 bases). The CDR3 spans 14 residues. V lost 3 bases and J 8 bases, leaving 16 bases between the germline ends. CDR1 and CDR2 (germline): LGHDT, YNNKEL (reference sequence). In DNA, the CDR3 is TGTGCCAGCAGCCAGGCCACCAGTACAGGCGGCTACACCTTC. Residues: CASSQATSTGGYTF.

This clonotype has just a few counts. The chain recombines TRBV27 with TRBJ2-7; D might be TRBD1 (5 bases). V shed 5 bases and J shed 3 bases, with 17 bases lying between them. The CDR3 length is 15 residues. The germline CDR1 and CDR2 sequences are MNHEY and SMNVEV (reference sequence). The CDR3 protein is CASSTRTRLFYEQYF. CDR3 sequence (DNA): TGTGCCAGCAGTACTCGGACACGGCTCTTCTACGAGCAGTACTTC.

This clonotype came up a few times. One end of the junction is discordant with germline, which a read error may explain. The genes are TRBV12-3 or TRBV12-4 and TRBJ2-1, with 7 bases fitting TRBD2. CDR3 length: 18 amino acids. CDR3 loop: CTSSLVVWGGDSYNEQFF. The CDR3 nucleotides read TGTACCAGCAGTTTAGTTGTTTGGGGGGGAGACTCCTACAATGAGCAGTTCTTC.

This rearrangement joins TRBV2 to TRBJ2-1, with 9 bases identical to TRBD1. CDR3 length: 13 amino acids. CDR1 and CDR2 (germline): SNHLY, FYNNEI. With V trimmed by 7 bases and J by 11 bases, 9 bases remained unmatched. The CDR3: CASTGQGKSQQFF. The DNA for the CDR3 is TGTGCCAGCACGGGACAGGGAAAATCTCAGCAGTTCTTC.

The CDR3 is CAITRTSGNEQYF. DNA of the CDR3: TGTGCCATCACGCGGACTAGCGGGAACGAGCAGTACTTC. This chain uses TRBV10-3 with TRBJ2-4; TRBD2 matches 12 bases. Judging by the DNA end, TRBJ2-7 fits better; the J call may be wrong. Germline V CDR1 and CDR2: ENHRY, SYGVKD. The CDR3 loop spans 13 amino acids.

The CDR3 DNA reads as TGTGCCAGCAGCTTAGGACAGACACCCTCAGATACGCAGTATTTT. Translating it yields CASSLGQTPSDTQYF. V and J are TRBV7-9 and TRBJ2-3; D is perhaps TRBD1 (5 bases). Germline V gives CDR1 SEHNR, CDR2 FQNEAQ (reference sequence). Between the trimmed V and J ends, which lost 1 base and 4 bases, there was a span of 12 bases. The CDR3 is made up of 15 amino acids.

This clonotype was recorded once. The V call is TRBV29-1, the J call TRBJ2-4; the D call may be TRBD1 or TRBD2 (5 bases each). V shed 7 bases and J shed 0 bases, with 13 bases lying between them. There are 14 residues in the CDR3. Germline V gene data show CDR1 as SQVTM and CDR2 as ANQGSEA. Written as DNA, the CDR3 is TGCAGCGCAACCCCCGGGGCAGCCAAAAACATTCAGTACTTC. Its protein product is CSATPGAAKNIQYF.

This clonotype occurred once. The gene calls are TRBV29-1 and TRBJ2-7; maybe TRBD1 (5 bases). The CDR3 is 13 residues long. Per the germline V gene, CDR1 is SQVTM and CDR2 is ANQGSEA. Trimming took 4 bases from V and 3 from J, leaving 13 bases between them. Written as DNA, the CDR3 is TGCAGCGTTGCGAAAACAGGCGGCTACGAGCAGTACTTC. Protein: CSVAKTGGYEQYF.

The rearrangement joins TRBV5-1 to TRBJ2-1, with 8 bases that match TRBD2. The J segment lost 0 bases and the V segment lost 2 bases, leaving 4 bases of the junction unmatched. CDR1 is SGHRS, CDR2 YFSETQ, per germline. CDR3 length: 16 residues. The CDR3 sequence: CASSLLAVSSYNEQFF. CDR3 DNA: TGCGCCAGCAGCTTACTAGCGGTAAGCTCCTACAATGAGCAGTTCTTC.